This TCR beta chain derives from a study of molecular identifiers for immune sequencing clone quantification. Study details: Replicate RNA from roughly 20,000 or 100,000 naive CD8 T cells formed five aliquots; four were sequenced. Study-level points and caveats: Researchers reportedly could pick up spiked Jurkat TCR RNA from one cell mixed into 1 million or so naive cells.

Making the bulk TCR libraries relied on previously described methods and listed TCR primers. TCRdb fed the PCR reads into MiXCR, producing one record per CDR3 protein. The table records about half a million distinct CDR3 sequences, roughly 26% of them present only once. To note about this clonotype: Antigen specificity is unknown. A much larger clone is a single base away; this may be a read error.

This CDR3 has 14 residues. From germline, CDR1 is SGHRS and CDR2 YFSETQ. In the sort, naive CD8 T cells were defined as CD8+CD4-CCR7+CD45RA+. The sample was naive CD8+ T cells from blood, with Jurkat cell RNA spiked in. As to subset: FACS-sorted CD8+CD4-CCR7+CD45RA+ naive T cells. The clonotype was recovered from a human donor in good health. Some libraries in this study had Jurkat cell RNA spiked in. This chain links TRBV5-1 with TRBJ2-7; D remains ambiguous. The CDR3 bases are TGCGCCAGCAGCTTTGGCTACAGCTCCTACAAGCAGTACTTC. It encodes CASSFGYSSYKQYF.